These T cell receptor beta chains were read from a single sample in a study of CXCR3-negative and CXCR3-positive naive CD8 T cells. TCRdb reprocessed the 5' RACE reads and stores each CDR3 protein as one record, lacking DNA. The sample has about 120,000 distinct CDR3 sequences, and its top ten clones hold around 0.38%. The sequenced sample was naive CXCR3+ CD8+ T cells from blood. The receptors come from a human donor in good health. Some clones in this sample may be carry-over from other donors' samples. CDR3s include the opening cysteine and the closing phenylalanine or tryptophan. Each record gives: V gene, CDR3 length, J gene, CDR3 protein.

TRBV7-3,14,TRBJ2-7,CASRKGSSSYEQYF
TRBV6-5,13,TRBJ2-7,CASSPGTTYEQYF
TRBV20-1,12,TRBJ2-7,CSAEGSPYEQYF
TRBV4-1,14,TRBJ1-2,CASSQDREGSGYTF
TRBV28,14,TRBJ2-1,CASSPDPIYNEQFF
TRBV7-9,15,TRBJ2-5,CASSPLVGAGETQYF
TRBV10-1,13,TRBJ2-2,CASSHTGIGELFF
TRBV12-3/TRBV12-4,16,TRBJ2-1,CASSFPTGSSYNEQFF
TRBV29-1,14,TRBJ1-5,CSVIPRGGNQPQHF
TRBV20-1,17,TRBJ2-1,CSARDMESPVGSNEQFF